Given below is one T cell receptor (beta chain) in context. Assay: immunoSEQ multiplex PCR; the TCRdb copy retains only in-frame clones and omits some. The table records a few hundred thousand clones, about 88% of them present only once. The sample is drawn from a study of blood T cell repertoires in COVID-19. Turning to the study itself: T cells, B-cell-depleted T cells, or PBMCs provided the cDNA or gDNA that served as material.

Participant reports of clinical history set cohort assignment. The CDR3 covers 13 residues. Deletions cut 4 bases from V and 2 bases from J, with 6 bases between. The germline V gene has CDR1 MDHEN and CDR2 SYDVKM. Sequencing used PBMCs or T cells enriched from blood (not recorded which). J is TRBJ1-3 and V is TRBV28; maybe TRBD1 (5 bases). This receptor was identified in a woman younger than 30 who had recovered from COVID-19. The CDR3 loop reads CASSSGAGNTIYF. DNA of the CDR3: TGTGCCAGCAGTTCGGGGGCTGGAAACACCATATATTTT.